These T cell receptor beta chains were read from a single sample in a study of identical twins. Via MiXCR, TCRdb re-called the 5' RACE reads, giving one row per CDR3 protein. The repertoire holds hundreds of thousands of distinct CDR3 sequences, with around a tenth as singletons. What was sequenced was memory (CD45RO+) T cells sorted from blood. These receptors all come from a woman aged 18-29 years in good health. The CDR3 runs from the conserved cysteine through the conserved F or W. Each record gives: J gene, D gene, clone size, V gene, CDR3 DNA, CDR3 protein. A D gene is named only where the DNA matches it firmly. Size tells how often a clone was seen (once, few, many) or the class of an expanded clone, and some rows leave it out.

>TRBJ1-4|NA|many|TRBV12-3/TRBV12-4
TGTGCCAGCAGCCCGAGGAAGAATGAAAAACTGTTTTTT
CASSPRKNEKLFF
>TRBJ1-6|NA|many|TRBV5-6
TGTGCCAGCAGCTTGGAGGGCCCAGGGGTTGTGGATTCACCCCTCCACTTT
CASSLEGPGVVDSPLHF
>TRBJ2-3|NA|NA|TRBV20-1
TGCAGTGCTAGGTCCGCGACCGATACGCAGTATTTT
CSARSATDTQYF
>TRBJ1-2|TRBD1|NA|TRBV2
TGTGCCAGCGGAGGGGGCGCCTACACCTTC
CASGGGAYTF
>TRBJ2-7|NA|many|TRBV5-1
TGCGCCAGCAGCACCTCTCCCTATAGAGGGACCTACGAGCAGTACTTC
CASSTSPYRGTYEQYF
>TRBJ2-5|NA|few|TRBV5-1
TGCGCCAGCTCCTCACAGCCGGGAAAAGAGACCCAGTACTTC
CASSSQPGKETQYF
>TRBJ1-5|TRBD1|NA|TRBV7-2
TGTGCCAGCAGCATTGACAGGGCTTTTCAGCCCCAGCATTTT
CASSIDRAFQPQHF
>TRBJ1-2|NA|few|TRBV20-1
TGCAGTGGTGTCGACCCCGGCGGGGGCTACACCTTC
CSGVDPGGGYTF
>TRBJ2-7|NA|few|TRBV7-2
TGTGCCAGCAGCTCCAAGATGGGGGCACTAGCGGAGCAGTACTTC
CASSSKMGALAEQYF
>TRBJ2-7|NA|NA|TRBV12-3/TRBV12-4
TGTGCCAGCAGGAGAGGAGCGGTTGCCTCCTACGAGCAGTACTTC
CASRRGAVASYEQYF
>TRBJ2-3|TRBD1|few|TRBV7-9
TGTGCCAGCAGCTTAATGGGACAGATCACAGATACGCAGTATTTT
CASSLMGQITDTQYF
>TRBJ2-2|NA|NA|TRBV20-1
TGCAGTGCCCACGACTATTTAGGCGAGGAGCTGGTTTTT
CSAHDYLGEELVF
>TRBJ2-2|NA|few|TRBV7-8
TGTGCCAGCAGCTTAGCACAGAAAACCGGGGAGCTGTTTTTT
CASSLAQKTGELFF
>TRBJ2-4|NA|NA|TRBV9
TGTGCCAGCAGCGTAGAATCTGGGGTCAACATTCAGTACTTC
CASSVESGVNIQYF
>TRBJ2-1|NA|few|TRBV4-2
TGTGCCAGCAGCAGCGAGGGGGTCGAGCAGTTCTTC
CASSSEGVEQFF
>TRBJ1-5|NA|NA|TRBV5-1
TGCGCCAGCAGCTTAGACGGGAATCAGCCCCAGCATTTT
CASSLDGNQPQHF
>TRBJ2-1|NA|NA|TRBV5-1
TGCGCCAGCAGCGCGGGCAATTATGAGCAGTTCTTC
CASSAGNYEQFF
>TRBJ2-2|TRBD2|few|TRBV6-2/TRBV6-3
TGTGCCAGCTCAGCGGGAGGGCTTAGCACCGGGGAGCTGTTTTTT
CASSAGGLSTGELFF
>TRBJ2-2|NA|NA|TRBV5-5
TGTGCCAGCAGCCCCAACGGAAACACCGGGGAGCTGTTTTTT
CASSPNGNTGELFF
>TRBJ2-3|NA|few|TRBV20-1
TGCAGTGCTAGATCCGAGTATTTCACAGATACGCAGTATTTT
CSARSEYFTDTQYF
>TRBJ1-1|NA|few|TRBV20-1
TGCAGTGCCTCAGGGTTTCGTAACACTGAAGCTTTCTTT
CSASGFRNTEAFF
>TRBJ2-7|NA|few|TRBV7-9
TGTGCCAGCAGCAACAAAGACAACTACGAGCAGTACTTC
CASSNKDNYEQYF
>TRBJ2-7|TRBD1|few|TRBV6-6
TGTGCCAGCAGTTCACAGGGGAAACACGAGCAGTACTTC
CASSSQGKHEQYF
>TRBJ2-5|NA|once|TRBV11-3
TGTGCCAGCAGCGTAGGCCTTCGACTAGACAGGGAGACCCAGTACTTC
CASSVGLRLDRETQYF
>TRBJ2-2|NA|many|TRBV12-3/TRBV12-4
TGTGCCAGCAGCCACGACAATCTAGTCGGGGAGCTGTTTTTT
CASSHDNLVGELFF
>TRBJ2-3|NA|NA|TRBV5-1
TGCGCCAGCAGCTTGGTTGTTGCCCCCAAAAAGGGTCATACGCAGTATTTT
CASSLVVAPKKGHTQYF
>TRBJ1-4|TRBD1|many|TRBV7-3
TGTGCCAGCAGCTACAACAGGGGAACCAAACTGTTTTTT
CASSYNRGTKLFF
>TRBJ1-3|NA|few|TRBV10-3
TGTGCCATCAGTCAGGACACTGCCTACTCTGGAAACACCATATATTTT
CAISQDTAYSGNTIYF
>TRBJ1-1|TRBD1|many|TRBV3-1
TGTGCCAGCAGACGTGGGACAGTGAACACTGAAGCTTTCTTT
CASRRGTVNTEAFF
>TRBJ2-3|TRBD2|NA|TRBV5-1
TGCGCCACAAAACGTAGCGGGACTATCACAGATACGCAGTATTTT
CATKRSGTITDTQYF
>TRBJ2-2|NA|few|TRBV6-6
TGTGCCAGCAGCTACAGGTTGGAGCTGTTTTTT
CASSYRLELFF
>TRBJ1-2|NA|NA|TRBV7-8
TGTGCCAGCGGCTTGGGGGGCGCCGGCTATGGCTACACCTTC
CASGLGGAGYGYTF
>TRBJ2-2|TRBD2|few|TRBV6-2/TRBV6-3
TGTGCCAGCAGTCGGACTAGCGTTAACACCGGGGAGCTGTTTTTT
CASSRTSVNTGELFF
>TRBJ2-4|TRBD1|NA|TRBV7-9
TGTGCCAGCAGCTTTTTGGACAGGGGTCACATTCAGTACTTC
CASSFLDRGHIQYF
>TRBJ2-6|NA|few|TRBV6-1
TGTGCCAGCAGTGACGTGGCCTCAGGGGCTGGGGCCAACGTCCTGACTTTC
CASSDVASGAGANVLTF
>TRBJ2-1|NA|many|TRBV24-1
TGTGCCACCAGTGATGGGGGAGGCTCCTACAATGAGCAGTTCTTC
CATSDGGGSYNEQFF
>TRBJ2-3|TRBD2|NA|TRBV20-1
TGCAGTGCCACAAAGGCGGGGGGGGACGATACGCAGTATTTT
CSATKAGGDDTQYF
>TRBJ2-7|TRBD2|many|TRBV9
TGTGCCAGCAGCGTAGCTCAGCGCGGGAGGGCCTACGAGCAGTACTTC
CASSVAQRGRAYEQYF
>TRBJ1-2|NA|many|TRBV3-1
TGTGCCAGCAGCCAAGCTTACGGAGACTATGGCTACACCTTC
CASSQAYGDYGYTF
>TRBJ1-5|NA|few|TRBV7-9
TGTGCCAGCAGCTTTACCGATCAGCCCCAGCATTTT
CASSFTDQPQHF
>TRBJ1-2|NA|NA|TRBV27
TGTGCCAGCAGTTCCAGGGCTTCCTATGGCTACACCTTC
CASSSRASYGYTF
>TRBJ2-1|TRBD2|NA|TRBV10-3
TGTGCCATCAGCTTGAGTAGCGGGGGGGCAGTCGAGCAGTTCTTC
CAISLSSGGAVEQFF
>TRBJ2-5|NA|NA|TRBV18
TGTGCCAGCTCACCGATGGCGGGGGAGACCCAGTACTTC
CASSPMAGETQYF
>TRBJ2-6|NA|few|TRBV11-1
TGTGCCAGCAGCCGTGGGGGCTCTGGGGCCAACGTCCTGACTTTC
CASSRGGSGANVLTF
>TRBJ1-1|NA|many|TRBV20-1
TGCAGTGCTGGCGGCCTCGACCCTCAGGGAACTGAAGCTTTCTTT
CSAGGLDPQGTEAFF
>TRBJ1-1|NA|NA|TRBV27
TGTGCCAGCAGTTTATCGGCCGGAGGGACTGAAGCTTTCTTT
CASSLSAGGTEAFF
>TRBJ2-3|NA|few|TRBV7-9
TGTGCCAGCAGCCCAACCCCCTCTAGCACAGATACGCAGTATTTT
CASSPTPSSTDTQYF
>TRBJ2-3|NA|few|TRBV5-6
TGTGCCAGCAGCTCGGTGCGGAGTCCCGATACGCAGTATTTT
CASSSVRSPDTQYF